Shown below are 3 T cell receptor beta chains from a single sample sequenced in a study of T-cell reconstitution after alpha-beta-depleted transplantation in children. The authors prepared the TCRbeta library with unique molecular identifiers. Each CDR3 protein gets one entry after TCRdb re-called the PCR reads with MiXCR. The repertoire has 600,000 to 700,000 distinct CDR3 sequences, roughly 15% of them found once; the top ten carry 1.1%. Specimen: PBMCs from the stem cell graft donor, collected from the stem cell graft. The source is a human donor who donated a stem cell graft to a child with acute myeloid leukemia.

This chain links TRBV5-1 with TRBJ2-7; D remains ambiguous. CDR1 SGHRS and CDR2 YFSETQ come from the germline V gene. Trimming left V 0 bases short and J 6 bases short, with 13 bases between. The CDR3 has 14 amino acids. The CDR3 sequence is CASSLAQTSGEQYF. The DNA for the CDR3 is TGCGCCAGCAGCTTGGCTCAAACGTCGGGCGAGCAGTACTTC.

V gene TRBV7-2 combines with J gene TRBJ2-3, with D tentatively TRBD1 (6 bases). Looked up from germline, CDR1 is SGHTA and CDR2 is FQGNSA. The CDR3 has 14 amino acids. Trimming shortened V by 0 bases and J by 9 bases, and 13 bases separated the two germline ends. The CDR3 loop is CASSLATDRRTQYF. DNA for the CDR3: TGTGCCAGCAGCTTAGCGACTGACAGGAGAACGCAGTATTTT.

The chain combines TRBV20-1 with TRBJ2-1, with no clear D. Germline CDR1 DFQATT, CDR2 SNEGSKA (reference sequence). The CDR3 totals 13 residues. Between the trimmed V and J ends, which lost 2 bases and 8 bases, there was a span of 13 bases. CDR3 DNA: TGCAGTGCTAGAAAGGTTCTCTCGGATGAGCAGTTCTTC. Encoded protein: CSARKVLSDEQFF.